These 21 T cell receptor beta chains share one sample of origin, sequenced in a study of regulatory T cells in long-lasting Graves disease. With iRepertoire HTBI primers and Arm-PCR of CDR3 regions, TCR beta libraries were built. TCRdb re-called the multiplex PCR reads through MiXCR, storing one row per CDR3 protein. The sample yields 360,000 or so distinct CDR3 sequences, 23% seen once. Time point indicated: persistent/refractory GD, antithyroid drugs over 5 years with positive TRAb. The TCR library was made from RNA extracted from PBMCs. Specimen: peripheral blood mononuclear cells (PBMCs), collected when the disease was refractory, from a patient treated with antithyroid drugs. All receptors derive from a woman aged 40 to 49 with Graves disease.

V is TRBV29-1 and J is TRBJ2-5, with 10 positions matching TRBD2. V lost 3 bases, J lost 5 bases, and 6 bases stayed unmatched. Germline V gene lookup returns CDR1 SQVTM and CDR2 ANQGSEA. This CDR3 is built from 14 residues. CDR3 DNA: TGCAGCGTTGACGTAGCGGGAGGTGGGGAGACCCAGTACTTC. Amino acids: CSVDVAGGGETQYF.

This clonotype was seen many times. The chain employs TRBV11-1 and TRBJ1-1; D perhaps matches TRBD1 (5 bases). Deletions cut 6 bases from V and 3 bases from J, with 17 bases between. The germline V gene has CDR1 SGHAT and CDR2 FQDESV (reference sequence). This CDR3 region has 15 residues. The CDR3 sequence is CASRTSGTDDTEAFF. The DNA for the CDR3 is TGTGCCAGCAGAACTTCCGGGACTGATGACACTGAAGCTTTCTTT.

This clonotype was observed at least ten times. The genes are TRBV6-1 and TRBJ2-2, with TRBD2 matching 11 bases. Germline CDR1 MNHNS, CDR2 SASEGT. The CDR3 totals 19 residues. With V trimmed by 8 bases and J by 1 base, 15 bases remained unmatched. The CDR3 DNA is TGTGCCAGCTGCGACTGGACTAGCGGGCGCTCACGGAACACCGGGGAGCTGTTTTTT. Translated: CASCDWTSGRSRNTGELFF.

As for this clonotype: A much larger clone is a single base away; this may be a read error. V gene TRBV10-3 combines with J gene TRBJ2-5, with 8 bases matching TRBD1. The CDR3 totals 14 residues. CDR1 and CDR2 (germline): ENHRY, SYGVKD. The ends lost 6 bases at V and 7 bases at J; junction bases unmatched: 10. The CDR3: CAISRGDRLGTQYF. The CDR3 region has the DNA TGTGCCATCAGCCGAGGGGACAGGTTAGGGACCCAGTACTTC.

This clonotype was found a few times. This chain links TRBV19 with TRBJ1-1, with 7 bases matching TRBD1. V lost 9 bases to trimming and J lost 2 bases; unmatched junction nucleotides: 6. The CDR3 has 13 residues. Germline CDR1 and CDR2: LNHDA and SQIVND (reference sequence). CDR3 region: CASTTGYNTEAFF. The CDR3 nucleotides read TGTGCCAGCACGACAGGGTACAACACTGAAGCTTTCTTT.

This clonotype was observed a handful of times. Written as DNA, the CDR3 is TGTGCCAGCAGCCCCGGACAGGTCGGGTGGAGCACTGAAGCTTTCTTT. Translated, it gives CASSPGQVGWSTEAFF. V and J are TRBV7-2 and TRBJ1-1; 7 bases are a match to TRBD1. The CDR3 is 16 residues long. V lost 5 bases, J lost 4 bases, and 13 bases stayed unmatched. Per the germline V gene, CDR1 is SGHTA and CDR2 is FQGNSA.

This clonotype has a count of ten or more. The chain couples TRBV12-5 to TRBJ2-7; D is unresolved. With 1 base removed from V and 5 bases from J, the gap between germline ends came to 6 bases. Per germline, CDR1 LGHNT and CDR2 FRNRAP. CDR3 length equals 12 residues. The CDR3 nucleotides read TGTGCTAGTGGTTTGGGGTGGAACGAGCAGTACTTC. Amino acid sequence: CASGLGWNEQYF.

This clonotype was picked up many times. V and J are TRBV7-3 and TRBJ1-1, with 7 nucleotides matching TRBD1. Germline loops: CDR1 SGHTA, CDR2 FQGTGA. Unmatched junction bases numbered 10, after V lost 5 bases and J lost 1 base. The CDR3 spans 16 residues. Here the CDR3 reads CASSAGAGGANTEAFF. The CDR3 DNA is TGTGCCAGCAGCGCGGGTGCAGGGGGAGCGAACACTGAAGCTTTCTTT.

The chain joins TRBV20-1 to TRBJ1-6, with 8 bases lining up with TRBD1. Germline values: CDR1 DFQATT, CDR2 SNEGSKA (reference sequence). The CDR3 is 13 amino acids. The trim removed 7 bases at V and 12 bases at J, leaving 11 bases unmatched. The DNA for the CDR3 is TGCAGTGGGACCGACAGGGGAGAGGGACCCCTCCACTTT. Translating it yields CSGTDRGEGPLHF.

Of note for this clonotype: One junction end disagrees with the germline gene, perhaps due to a read error. V gene TRBV16 combines with J gene TRBJ2-7; no reliable D call. Per germline, CDR1 KGHSY and CDR2 FQNENV. The CDR3 has 17 residues. The chain's CDR3 is CTSSPASLAESSYEQYF. Written as DNA, the CDR3 is TGTACCAGCAGCCCCGCCTCCCTGGCGGAAAGCTCCTACGAGCAGTACTTC. The full variable domain, rest sourced from reference TRBV16 and TRBJ2-7, is GEEVAQTPKHLVRGEGQKAKLYCAPIKGHSYVFWYQQVLKNEFKFLISFQNENVFDETGMPKERFSAKCLPNSPCSLEIQATKLEDSAVYFCTSSPASLAESSYEQYFGPGTRLTVT.

Ten or more counts support this clonotype. The chain employs TRBV28 and TRBJ2-7; a weak D match, TRBD1 (6 bases). Germline CDR1 and CDR2: MDHEN and SYDVKM. The ends were cut back, 3 bases at V and 3 bases at J, with 12 bases in the middle. The CDR3 is made up of 14 amino acids. The CDR3 nucleotides read TGTGCCAGCAGTTTGAGGACAGCGAACTACGAGCAGTACTTC. Translation gives CASSLRTANYEQYF.

The V call is TRBV28, the J call TRBJ2-1; no firm D call. The CDR3 covers 19 residues. Germline V gives CDR1 MDHEN, CDR2 SYDVKM. V lost 4 bases and J 0 bases, leaving 22 bases between the germline ends. The CDR3 region is CASSSPLKPGSSSYNEQFF. The DNA of the CDR3 is TGTGCCAGCAGTTCCCCTTTAAAGCCTGGTTCTAGCTCCTACAATGAGCAGTTCTTC.

This clonotype was observed many times. J is TRBJ2-5 and V is TRBV28; possibly TRBD1 for D (5 bases). Between the trimmed V and J ends, which lost 5 bases and 0 bases, there was a span of 7 bases. The CDR3 is 13 amino acids. Looked up from germline, CDR1 is MDHEN and CDR2 is SYDVKM. The DNA for the CDR3 is TGTGCCAGCAGTAGACAGTACCAAGAGACCCAGTACTTC. Encoded protein: CASSRQYQETQYF.

Ten or more counts support this clonotype. This chain links TRBV2 with TRBJ2-7; D call uncertain. CDR3 size: 13 residues. Trimming removed 3 bases at V and 4 bases at J, with 10 bases between. Germline V CDR1 and CDR2: SNHLY, FYNNEI. CDR3 sequence (DNA): TGTGCCAGCAGTGAGGCAGGACCTTACGAGCAGTACTTC. Its protein is CASSEAGPYEQYF.

This clonotype came up many times. The chain links TRBV20-1 to TRBJ2-1, with 8 bases matching TRBD1. The CDR3 is made up of 12 amino acids. With V trimmed by 3 bases and J by 6 bases, 1 base remained unmatched. Per the germline V gene, CDR1 is DFQATT and CDR2 is SNEGSKA (reference sequence). This CDR3 reads CSARDRANEQFF. The CDR3 coding sequence is TGCAGTGCTAGGGACAGGGCCAATGAGCAGTTCTTC.

This clonotype was counted ten times or more. A junction boundary mismatches the germline segment, possibly from a read error. The gene calls are TRBV12-3 or TRBV12-4 and TRBJ1-1; TRBD1 might be the D (5 bases). The CDR3 length is 14 residues. The CDR3 DNA follows: TGTGCCAACAGTTCCCCCAAAAGGGGCACTGAAGCTTTCTTT. Amino acid sequence: CANSSPKRGTEAFF.

This clonotype was seen at least ten times. This chain connects TRBV15 to TRBJ2-7; weak D call: TRBD1 (5 bases). CDR1 and CDR2 (germline): LNHNV, YYDKDF (reference sequence). Between the trimmed V and J ends, which lost 4 bases and 0 bases, there was a span of 10 bases. The CDR3 is 14 residues long. The CDR3, as DNA: TGTGCCACCAGCATGGACACTAACTCCTACGAGCAGTACTTC. This encodes CATSMDTNSYEQYF. Based on the CDR3 plus reference TRBV15 and TRBJ2-7, the full variable domain is DAMVIQNPRYQVTQFGKPVTLSCSQTLNHNVMYWYQQKSSQAPKLLFHYYDKDFNNEADTPDNFQSRRPNTSFCFLDIRSPGLGDTAMYLCATSMDTNSYEQYFGPGTRLTVT.

The chain joins TRBV9 to TRBJ2-5, with 9 positions matching TRBD2. CDR1 is SGDLS and CDR2 is YYNGEE in the germline V gene. Losses at the gene ends were 0 bases for V and 1 base for J; bases not matched to a gene: 4. The CDR3 has 16 amino acids. CDR3 sequence (DNA): TGTGCCAGCAGCGTAGTGGCGGGAGGGGCCCAAGAGACCCAGTACTTC. Translation: CASSVVAGGAQETQYF.

This clonotype was seen more than once but under ten times. This chain uses TRBV5-1 with TRBJ2-2; TRBD1 matches at 8 bases. Trimming removed 3 bases from V and 3 bases from J; junction bases left unmatched: 7. CDR3 length: 16 amino acids. Germline loops: CDR1 SGHRS, CDR2 YFSETQ. CDR3 amino acids: CASSSQGAKDTGELFF. The CDR3 DNA is TGCGCCAGCAGCTCCCAGGGGGCCAAGGACACCGGGGAGCTGTTTTTT.

The chain links TRBV3-1 to TRBJ2-7, with D possibly being TRBD2 (5 bases). Germline V gene sequence: CDR1 LGHDT, CDR2 YNNKEL (reference sequence). This CDR3 has 16 residues. V shed 4 bases and J shed 2 bases, with 18 bases lying between them. The CDR3 sequence: CASSPHWTYPTYEQYF. CDR3 bases: TGTGCCAGCAGCCCCCATTGGACTTACCCGACCTACGAGCAGTACTTC.

This clonotype was seen many times. The chain links TRBV28 to TRBJ1-2, with a weak D call TRBD1 (6 bases). Trimming took 5 bases from V and 7 from J, leaving 14 bases between them. CDR1 MDHEN and CDR2 SYDVKM come from the germline V gene. The CDR3 length is 13 residues. The CDR3 loop reads CASSVQGSRGYTF. The CDR3 region has the DNA TGTGCCAGCAGTGTACAGGGTTCCCGTGGCTACACCTTC.